The next 32 T cell receptor beta chains were all read from a single sample in a study of STAT5B mutations in CD4+ large granular lymphocyte leukemia. Produced via immunoSEQ multiplex PCR; TCRdb's table is partial and in-frame only. The sample has about 22,000 clones; 82% are singletons. Sequences were obtained from CD4+ T cells from blood buffy coats. The origin of the receptors is a human donor in good health.

The chain is built from TRBV15 and TRBJ1-5, with D perhaps TRBD1 (6 bases). Per the germline V gene, CDR1 is LNHNV and CDR2 is YYDKDF (reference sequence). V shed 2 bases and J shed 4 bases, with 15 bases lying between them. The CDR3 extends over 16 amino acids. CDR3 in DNA: TGTGCCACCAGCAGATCTACGGGACACCTAAATCAGCCCCAGCATTTT. Its translation is CATSRSTGHLNQPQHF.

This clone appeared a few times. This rearrangement joins TRBV19 to TRBJ1-5, with D perhaps TRBD1 (5 bases). This CDR3 spans 16 amino acids. The germline CDR1 and CDR2 sequences are LNHDA and SQIVND (reference sequence). Trimming left V 4 bases short and J 3 bases short, with 16 bases between. The CDR3 sequence: CASSTSGTLVNQPQHF. The CDR3 nucleotides are TGTGCCAGTAGTACATCCGGGACGTTGGTCAATCAGCCCCAGCATTTT.

The genes are TRBV4-2 and TRBJ2-7, with D possibly matching TRBD1 (5 bases). Germline V gene lookup returns CDR1 LGHNA and CDR2 YNFKEQ. Trimming pared 1 base from V and 3 bases from J, leaving 13 bases between. The CDR3 length is 15 residues. Here the CDR3 reads CASSQAGSGNYEQYF. CDR3 coding DNA: TGTGCCAGCAGCCAAGCTGGGTCAGGGAACTACGAGCAGTACTTC.

This rearrangement joins TRBV27 to TRBJ2-7; 7 positions match TRBD1. J was trimmed by 3 bases and V by 5 bases; bases with no gene match: 4. CDR3 length equals 13 residues. The germline V gene has CDR1 MNHEY and CDR2 SMNVEV (reference sequence). The CDR3 loop is CASSKQGIYEQYF. The CDR3 coding sequence is TGTGCCAGCAGTAAACAGGGGATCTACGAGCAGTACTTC.

J is TRBJ2-5 and V is TRBV6-5; 11 nucleotides line up with TRBD1. J lost 5 bases, V lost 6 bases, and 5 bases had no gene match. The CDR3 is 14 residues long. Germline V gene data show CDR1 as MNHEY and CDR2 as SVGAGI. CDR3 coding DNA: TGTGCCAGCAGCCTGGACAGGGGGCTCGAGACCCAGTACTTC. Translating it yields CASSLDRGLETQYF.

The chain employs TRBV29-1 and TRBJ1-4, with D uncertain. The CDR3 contains 12 residues. Germline CDR1 is SQVTM and CDR2 is ANQGSEA. The V gene lost 7 bases and the J gene lost 6 bases, with 12 bases spanning the gap. This CDR3 reads CSAVAGDEKLFF. The DNA for the CDR3 is TGCAGCGCCGTGGCCGGGGATGAAAAACTGTTTTTT.

This clone was seen a few times. The chain links TRBV2 to TRBJ1-3; 7 bases line up with TRBD1. V shed 7 bases and J 3 bases; nucleotides not matched to a gene: 9. Per germline, CDR1 SNHLY and CDR2 FYNNEI. This CDR3 spans 15 amino acids. CDR3 protein: CASTAGGANGNTIYF. The CDR3, as DNA: TGTGCCAGCACCGCAGGGGGGGCCAATGGAAACACCATATATTTT.

CDR3 DNA sequence: TGTGCCAGCAGTGTATGGGAGACCCAGTACTTC. Translating it yields CASSVWETQYF. The rearrangement joins TRBV2 to TRBJ2-5; D uncertain. V was clipped by 4 bases and J by 5 bases, with 5 bases between them. Germline CDR1 SNHLY, CDR2 FYNNEI. The CDR3 consists of 11 residues.

V usage is TRBV5-1 and J usage is TRBJ1-2, with D perhaps TRBD1 (5 bases). Trimming left V 4 bases short and J 2 bases short, with 18 bases between. There are 16 residues in the CDR3. Germline V gene lookup returns CDR1 SGHRS and CDR2 YFSETQ. In DNA form, the CDR3 reads TGCGCCAGCAGCCCAACTTACCGGGACTTCAACTATGGCTACACCTTC. Its translation: CASSPTYRDFNYGYTF. Complete variable domain (other parts from reference TRBV5-1 and TRBJ1-2): KAGVTQTPRYLIKTRGQQVTLSCSPISGHRSVSWYQQTPGQGLQFLFEYFSETQRNKGNFPGRFSGRQFSNSRSEMNVSTLELGDSALYLCASSPTYRDFNYGYTFGSGTRLTVV.

The chain couples TRBV4-2 to TRBJ2-1; 11 bases map to TRBD2. J lost 0 bases, V lost 2 bases, and 3 bases had no gene match. Per germline, CDR1 LGHNA and CDR2 YNFKEQ. The CDR3 runs to 17 residues. The CDR3: CASSQSSGGPSYNEQFF. In DNA, the CDR3 is TGTGCCAGCAGCCAATCTAGCGGGGGGCCCTCCTACAATGAGCAGTTCTTC.

V usage is TRBV19 and J usage is TRBJ1-5; D unclear. This CDR3 is built from 14 residues. Trimming took 3 bases from V and 4 from J, leaving 10 bases between them. Germline CDR1 and CDR2: LNHDA and SQIVND (reference sequence). The CDR3 coding sequence is TGTGCCAGTAGTATTCTTTCGGGGAATCAGCCCCAGCATTTT. Encoded protein: CASSILSGNQPQHF.

This chain links TRBV30 with TRBJ2-1; D uncertain. In germline, CDR1 is GTSNPN, CDR2 SVGIG (reference sequence). Trimming stripped 4 bases from V and 0 bases from J, with 7 bases between. This CDR3 comprises 13 residues. The CDR3 protein is CAWKVTSYNEQFF. In DNA form, the CDR3 reads TGTGCCTGGAAAGTGACCTCCTACAATGAGCAGTTCTTC.

The rearrangement links TRBV7-9 to TRBJ2-7, with 7 bases identical to TRBD1. CDR3 length: 14 residues. Trimming at V came to 3 bases and at J to 2 bases, leaving 4 bases not matched to a gene. Germline lookup yields CDR1 SEHNR and CDR2 FQNEAQ (reference sequence). The CDR3 DNA is TGTGCCAGCAGCTTTGGGGACAGAGCCTACGAGCAGTACTTC. This encodes CASSFGDRAYEQYF.

The chain carries TRBV4-3 and TRBJ2-2, with 9 bases aligning to TRBD2. CDR1 LGHNA and CDR2 YSLEER come from the germline V gene. V was clipped by 8 bases and J by 2 bases; unmatched bases: 3. The CDR3 loop spans 14 amino acids. The CDR3 loop is CASAGGHNTGELFF. DNA for the CDR3: TGCGCCAGCGCGGGAGGGCACAACACCGGGGAGCTGTTTTTT.

This chain links TRBV7-9 with TRBJ1-2, with a weak D call TRBD1 (5 bases). The CDR3 contains 12 residues. Germline CDR1 SEHNR, CDR2 FQNEAQ (reference sequence). Trimming stripped 1 base from V and 8 bases from J, with 8 bases between. In nucleotides, the CDR3 is TGTGCCAGCAGCTTAGGGGGCCGGGGCTACACCTTC. The encoded protein is CASSLGGRGYTF.

This chain uses TRBV11-3 with TRBJ2-3, with TRBD2 identical over 8 bases. There are 15 residues in the CDR3. CDR1 and CDR2 from the germline V gene are SGHNT and YENEEA. Trimming at V came to 2 bases and at J to 2 bases, leaving 3 bases not matched to a gene. CDR3 amino acids: CASSLSGGVTDTQYF. The CDR3 DNA follows: TGTGCCAGCAGCTTATCCGGGGGGGTCACAGATACGCAGTATTTT.

V and J are TRBV11-3 and TRBJ2-3; maybe TRBD1 (6 bases). Germline V gives CDR1 SGHNT, CDR2 YENEEA. CDR3 length: 13 residues. V was shortened by 2 bases and J by 5 bases, with 8 bases between the two germline ends. CDR3 nucleotide sequence: TGTGCCAGCAGCTTACAGGGGATAGATACGCAGTATTTT. It is translated as CASSLQGIDTQYF.

The V call is TRBV7-2, the J call TRBJ1-6, with a tentative D call TRBD1 (5 bases). CDR1 and CDR2 (germline): SGHTA, FQGNSA. The CDR3 has 15 residues. V shed 3 bases and J shed 6 bases, with 12 bases lying between them. This CDR3 reads CASSFDGTPNSPLHF. CDR3 nucleotide sequence: TGTGCCAGCAGCTTCGACGGGACGCCTAATTCACCCCTCCACTTT.

The chain recombines TRBV4-3 with TRBJ1-4; tentatively, D is TRBD1 (6 bases). The CDR3 has 15 amino acids. Germline CDR1 and CDR2: LGHNA and YSLEER. Trimming took 4 bases from V and 2 from J, leaving 11 bases between them. The DNA for the CDR3 is TGCGCCAGCAGCCGGGGACAAGTTACTAATGAAAAACTGTTTTTT. This encodes CASSRGQVTNEKLFF.

J is TRBJ1-2 and V is TRBV6-5; 7 bases are a match to TRBD1. This CDR3 has 15 residues. The V gene's germline CDR1 is MNHEY and CDR2 SVGAGI. V lost 5 bases, J lost 7 bases, and 13 bases stayed unmatched. For the CDR3, the DNA is TGTGCCAGCAGTCCCCCCACCGGCAGGGGGGGTGGCTACACCTTC. Translated, it gives CASSPPTGRGGGYTF.

The chain carries TRBV11-2 and TRBJ2-5, with D uncertain. Germline assignment: CDR1 SGHAT and CDR2 FQNNGV. CDR3 size: 12 residues. V was shortened by 0 bases and J by 8 bases, with 7 bases between the two germline ends. The CDR3 DNA reads as TGTGCCAGCAGCTTAGATCAGCACACCCAGTACTTC. Its translation: CASSLDQHTQYF.

V and J are TRBV5-6 and TRBJ1-2; 7 nucleotides line up with TRBD1. The CDR3 is 14 residues long. CDR1 SGHDT and CDR2 YYEEEE come from the germline V gene. With 3 bases clipped from V and 1 base from J, the junction kept 3 bases outside the gene matches. The CDR3 sequence is CASSSGQSNYGYTF. Here the CDR3 DNA reads TGTGCCAGCAGCTCGGGACAGAGTAACTATGGCTACACCTTC.

This rearrangement joins TRBV18 to TRBJ1-5, with 10 bases fitting TRBD1. The CDR3 has 14 amino acids. The J segment lost 5 bases and the V segment lost 4 bases, leaving 2 bases of the junction unmatched. CDR1 and CDR2 (germline): KGHSH, LQKENI. The CDR3 is CASSQGTGDQPQHF. The CDR3, as DNA: TGTGCCAGCTCACAGGGGACAGGGGATCAGCCCCAGCATTTT.

V is TRBV2 and J is TRBJ2-5, with D maybe TRBD1 (7 bases). The CDR3 is 14 residues long. Germline loops: CDR1 SNHLY, CDR2 FYNNEI. Trimming cost V 5 bases and J 5 bases, with 15 bases left between them. CDR3 amino acids: CASSSTTGRETQYF. As DNA, the CDR3 is TGTGCCAGCAGTAGTACGACAGGGAGGGAGACCCAGTACTTC.

The rearrangement joins TRBV27 to TRBJ2-5; D is uncertain. CDR3 length: 12 residues. Deletions cut 6 bases from V and 1 base from J, with 6 bases between. Germline lookup yields CDR1 MNHEY and CDR2 SMNVEV (reference sequence). The chain's CDR3 is CASSSTQETQYF. CDR3 nucleotide sequence: TGTGCCAGCAGCTCGACCCAAGAGACCCAGTACTTC.

The V and J genes are TRBV5-1 and TRBJ2-5, with 9 bases matching TRBD2. The CDR3 length is 14 residues. With 2 bases clipped from V and 2 bases from J, the junction kept 1 base outside the gene matches. Per germline, CDR1 SGHRS and CDR2 YFSETQ. This chain's CDR3 is CASSFSGGQETQYF. DNA for the CDR3: TGCGCCAGCAGCTTTAGCGGGGGACAAGAGACCCAGTACTTC.

The V call is TRBV6-6, the J call TRBJ1-1, with D perhaps matching TRBD1 (5 bases). CDR1 is MNHNY and CDR2 is SVGAGI in the germline V gene (reference sequence). There are 16 residues in the CDR3. Between the trimmed V and J ends, which lost 2 bases and 5 bases, there was a span of 18 bases. In DNA, the CDR3 is TGTGCCAGCAGTTACGAGACCTCACAGGAGAATACTGAAGCTTTCTTT. Translating gives CASSYETSQENTEAFF.

The chain couples TRBV4-1 to TRBJ2-2; tentative D call: TRBD2 (5 bases). The germline gives CDR1 MGHRA, CDR2 YSYEKL. This CDR3 has 13 amino acids. The V gene lost 4 bases and the J gene lost 6 bases, with 9 bases spanning the gap. The CDR3, as DNA: TGCGCCAGCAGCCGAGGGCCCCCCGGGGAGCTGTTTTTT. The encoded protein is CASSRGPPGELFF.

The chain employs TRBV30 and TRBJ2-5; the match to TRBD2 covers 7 bases. Unmatched junction bases numbered 11, after V lost 1 base and J lost 9 bases. The V gene's germline CDR1 is GTSNPN and CDR2 SVGIG (reference sequence). This CDR3 comprises 14 residues. The chain's CDR3 is CAWSGLAQGLSQYF. CDR3 in DNA: TGTGCCTGGAGTGGACTAGCCCAAGGGTTGTCCCAGTACTTC.

The chain recombines TRBV7-2 with TRBJ2-7; TRBD1 matches 9 bases. CDR1 and CDR2 from the germline V gene are SGHTA and FQGNSA. The CDR3 totals 14 residues. V gave up 8 bases and J gave up 3 bases; unmatched junction bases: 8. CDR3 amino acids: CASRTGQGNYEQYF. CDR3 bases: TGTGCCAGCCGGACGGGACAGGGAAACTACGAGCAGTACTTC.

V is TRBV29-1 and J is TRBJ2-7; TRBD2 might be the D (6 bases). The V and J ends lost 5 bases and 0 bases respectively, with 20 bases between them. CDR1 is SQVTM, CDR2 ANQGSEA, per germline. CDR3 length equals 16 residues. The CDR3 spells CSVSGTSTRSSYEQYF. CDR3 bases: TGCAGCGTTTCAGGGACTTCCACAAGGAGCTCCTACGAGCAGTACTTC.

V usage is TRBV6-1 and J usage is TRBJ2-5, with 9 bases that match TRBD1. Germline lookup yields CDR1 MNHNS and CDR2 SASEGT. The CDR3 extends over 15 amino acids. V was clipped by 6 bases and J by 2 bases; unmatched bases: 7. In DNA form, the CDR3 reads TGTGCCAGCAGCGGCGGGACAGGGCTTCAAGAGACCCAGTACTTC. Encoded protein: CASSGGTGLQETQYF.